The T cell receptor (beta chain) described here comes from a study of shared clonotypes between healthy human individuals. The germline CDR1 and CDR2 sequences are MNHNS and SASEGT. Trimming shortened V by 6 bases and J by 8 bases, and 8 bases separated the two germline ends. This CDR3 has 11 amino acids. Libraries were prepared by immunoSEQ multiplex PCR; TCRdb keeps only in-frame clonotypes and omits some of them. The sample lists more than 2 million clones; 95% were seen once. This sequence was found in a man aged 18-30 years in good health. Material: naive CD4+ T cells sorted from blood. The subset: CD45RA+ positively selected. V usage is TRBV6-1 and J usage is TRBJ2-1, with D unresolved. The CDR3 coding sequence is TGTGCCAGCAGCCGACTTGATGAGCAGTTCTTC. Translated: CASSRLDEQFF.